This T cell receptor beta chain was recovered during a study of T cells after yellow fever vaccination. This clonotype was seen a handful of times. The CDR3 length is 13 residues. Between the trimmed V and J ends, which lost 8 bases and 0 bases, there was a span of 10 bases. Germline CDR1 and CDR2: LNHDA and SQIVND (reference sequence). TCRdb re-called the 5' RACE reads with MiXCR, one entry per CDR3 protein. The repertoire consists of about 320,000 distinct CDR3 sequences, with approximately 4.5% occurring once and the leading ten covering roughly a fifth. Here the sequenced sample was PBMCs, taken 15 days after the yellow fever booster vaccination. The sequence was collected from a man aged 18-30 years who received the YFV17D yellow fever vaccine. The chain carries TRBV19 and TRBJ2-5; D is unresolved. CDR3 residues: CASGAVYQETQYF. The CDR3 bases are TGTGCCAGTGGCGCAGTGTACCAAGAGACCCAGTACTTC.